The entry below gives a single TCR beta chain sequence along with its context. This sample stems from a study of blood T cell repertoires in COVID-19. For the study at large: There were acute and convalescent COVID-19 samples, and they came from the United States, Italy and Spain. PBMCs, B-cell-depleted T cells, or T cells provided the cDNA or gDNA that made up the material.

In the study's own analysis: Using reference gene primer amplification, nucleated cell counts were estimated. The protocol was immunoSEQ multiplex PCR, while the TCRdb copy is restricted to in-frame clones and leaves out a portion. D and trimming were read from the DNA, whereas the V and J calls and clone size are those reported in that table. The profile shows approximately 230,000 clones, approximately 86% of them singletons. V was pared by 4 bases and J by 4 bases, with 19 bases between. Germline lookup yields CDR1 LGHDT and CDR2 YNNKEL (reference sequence). CDR3 length: 17 amino acids. Material for sequencing was peripheral blood. This chain joins TRBV3-1 (or the pseudogene TRBV3-2) and TRBJ2-2; D is possibly TRBD1 (5 bases). The sequence was collected from a man aged 80 or over with acute or convalescent COVID-19. CDR3 sequence: CASSPQIGAGSTGELFF. The CDR3 region has the DNA TGTGCCAGCAGCCCCCAGATTGGGGCAGGGTCCACCGGGGAGCTGTTTTTT.